This entry lists 3 T cell receptor beta chains sequenced from one sample in a study of blood T cell repertoires in COVID-19. Libraries were prepared by immunoSEQ multiplex PCR; TCRdb keeps only in-frame clonotypes and omits some of them. Of about 130,000 clones detected, around 86% appear once; the ten largest clones hold about 9.6%. Material for sequencing was peripheral blood. All receptors derive from a man aged 35 to 55 with active or convalescent COVID-19.

V gene TRBV29-1 combines with J gene TRBJ1-6, with 8 nucleotides matching TRBD1. This CDR3 spans 13 amino acids. V lost 6 bases, J lost 9 bases, and 7 bases stayed unmatched. CDR1 and CDR2 from the germline V gene are SQVTM and ANQGSEA. Here the CDR3 DNA reads TGCAGCGTGGAGACAGGGGTTGGTTCACCCCTCCACTTT. Translation gives CSVETGVGSPLHF.

Only a few counts were recorded for this clone. V and J are TRBV19 and TRBJ1-1; D ambiguous. The CDR3 runs to 13 residues. The germline V gene has CDR1 LNHDA and CDR2 SQIVND (reference sequence). V was clipped by 3 bases and J by 1 base, with 6 bases between them. Here the CDR3 reads CASSIRANTEAFF. Here the CDR3 DNA reads TGTGCCAGTAGTATTAGAGCGAACACTGAAGCTTTCTTT.

This clone was detected many times. The rearrangement joins TRBV19 to TRBJ2-6; 8 nucleotides line up with TRBD2. Trimming at V came to 8 bases and at J to 10 bases, leaving 10 bases not matched to a gene. Germline V gene lookup returns CDR1 LNHDA and CDR2 SQIVND (reference sequence). This CDR3 is built from 14 residues. CDR3 sequence (DNA): TGTGCCAGTCGAGGTACTAGCGGAGTTAACGTCCTGACTTTC. Its protein is CASRGTSGVNVLTF.